This TCR beta chain was sequenced during a study of cytomegalovirus exposure and HLA in healthy donors. Study outcomes and limitations: The HLA-A and HLA-B alleles of most subjects were reportedly predicted accurately from TCR beta sequences.

PCR used 60 Vbeta primers and 13 Jbeta primers. The data were produced by immunoSEQ multiplex PCR, yet TCRdb's version contains in-frame clones alone and is incomplete. The data hold about 180,000 clones, with over 75% observed a single time. In the case of this clone: The antigen remains undetermined.

The CDR3 has 16 residues. V dropped 5 bases and J dropped 3 bases, with 19 bases sitting between them. Germline CDR1 and CDR2: SGHRS and YFSETQ. The receptor comes from a man aged 55-75 years in good health and CMV-seronegative. Material for sequencing was PBMCs. The chain has TRBV5-1 and TRBJ2-3; D may be TRBD1 (6 bases). The CDR3 spells CASSFAGAAPTDTQYF. CDR3 bases: TGCGCCAGCAGTTTTGCAGGGGCCGCCCCAACAGATACGCAGTATTTT.